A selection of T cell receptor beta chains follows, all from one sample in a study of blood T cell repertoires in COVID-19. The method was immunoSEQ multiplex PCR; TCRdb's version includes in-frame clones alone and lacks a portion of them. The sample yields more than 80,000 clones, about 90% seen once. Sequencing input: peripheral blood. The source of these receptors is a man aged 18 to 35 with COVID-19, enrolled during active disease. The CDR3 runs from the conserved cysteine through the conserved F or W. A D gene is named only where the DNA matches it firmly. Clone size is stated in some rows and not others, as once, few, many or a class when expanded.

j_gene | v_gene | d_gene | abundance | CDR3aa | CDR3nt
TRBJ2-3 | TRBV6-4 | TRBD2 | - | CASSAGTSGTDTQYF | TGTGCCAGCAGTGCCGGGACTAGCGGGACAGATACGCAGTATTTT
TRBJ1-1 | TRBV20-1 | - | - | CSAPGQREAFF | TGCAGTGCTCCTGGACAGCGTGAAGCTTTCTTT
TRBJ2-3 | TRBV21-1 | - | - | CASSPTSGNYPSTDTQYF | TGTGCCAGCAGCCCAACTAGCGGGAACTACCCTAGCACAGATACGCAGTATTTT
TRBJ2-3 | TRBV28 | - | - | CASSPSQGTDTQYF | TGTGCCAGCAGTCCAAGTCAGGGCACAGATACGCAGTATTTT
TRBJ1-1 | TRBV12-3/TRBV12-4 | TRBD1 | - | CASSRGYTEAFF | TGTGCCAGCAGCAGGGGGTACACTGAAGCTTTCTTT
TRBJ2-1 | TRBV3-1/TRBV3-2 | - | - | CASSPGGHNEQFF | TGTGCCAGCAGCCCTGGAGGGCATAATGAGCAGTTCTTC
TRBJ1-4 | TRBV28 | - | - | CASTPGPEEEKLLF | TGTGCCAGCACCCCTGGGCCCGAGGAGGAAAAACTGCTTTTT
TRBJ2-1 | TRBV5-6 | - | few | CASSLGAGTYNEQFF | TGTGCCAGCAGCTTGGGAGCGGGCACCTACAATGAGCAGTTCTTC
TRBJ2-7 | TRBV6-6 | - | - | CASSWAAGSSYEQYF | TGTGCCAGCAGCTGGGCCGCTGGAAGCTCCTACGAGCAGTACTTC
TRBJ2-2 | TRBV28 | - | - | CASSEVLASTGELFF | TGTGCCAGTTCGGAGGTCTTGGCGAGCACCGGGGAGCTGTTTTTT
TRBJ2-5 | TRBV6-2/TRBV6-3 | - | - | CASSYSPKTQYF | TGTGCCAGCAGTTACTCTCCCAAGACCCAGTACTTC
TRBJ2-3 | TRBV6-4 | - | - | CASSAGEAGGPDTQYF | TGTGCCAGCAGTGCCGGGGAGGCAGGGGGTCCAGATACGCAGTATTTT
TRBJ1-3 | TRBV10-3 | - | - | CAMTSSGNTIYF | TGTGCCATGACAAGCTCGGGAAACACCATATATTTT
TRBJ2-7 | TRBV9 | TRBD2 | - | CASSVGGLAGAYEQYF | TGTGCCAGCAGCGTAGGTGGGCTAGCGGGGGCCTACGAGCAGTACTTC
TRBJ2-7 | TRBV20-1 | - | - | CSARGAYEQYF | TGCAGTGCCAGGGGCGCCTACGAGCAGTACTTC
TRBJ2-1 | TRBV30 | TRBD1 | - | CAWSPRSGTGNYNEQFF | TGTGCCTGGAGTCCCCGATCCGGGACAGGGAACTACAATGAGCAGTTCTTC
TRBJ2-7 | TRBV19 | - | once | CASSIAETSSYEQYF | TGTGCCAGTAGTATAGCCGAGACATCCTCCTACGAGCAGTACTTC
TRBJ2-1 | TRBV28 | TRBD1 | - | CASSRDSRGAEQFF | TGTGCCAGCAGCCGGGACAGCCGGGGTGCTGAGCAGTTCTTC
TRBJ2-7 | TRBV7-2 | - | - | CASSLEVAPSYEQYF | TGTGCCAGCAGCTTAGAGGTAGCCCCCTCCTACGAGCAGTACTTC
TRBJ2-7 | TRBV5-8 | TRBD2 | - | CASSGGLGQSYEQYF | TGTGCCAGCAGCGGGGGACTAGGTCAGTCCTACGAGCAGTACTTC
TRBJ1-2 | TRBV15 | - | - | CATSRGLGGANYGYTF | TGTGCCACCAGCAGAGGGTTGGGGGGAGCTAACTATGGCTACACCTTC
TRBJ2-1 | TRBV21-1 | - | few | CASRPLAGDVNEQFF | TGTGCCAGTAGACCACTAGCGGGAGACGTCAATGAGCAGTTCTTC
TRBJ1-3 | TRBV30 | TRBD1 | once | CAWTPPDRVIVPGNTIYF | TGTGCCTGGACCCCACCCGACAGGGTAATAGTCCCCGGAAACACCATATATTTT
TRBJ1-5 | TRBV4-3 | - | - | CASSHYRDPNQPQHF | TGCGCCAGCAGCCATTACAGGGATCCCAATCAGCCCCAGCATTTT
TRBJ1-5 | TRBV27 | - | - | CASSLTWQSNQPQHF | TGTGCCAGCAGTTTAACCTGGCAGAGCAATCAGCCCCAGCATTTT
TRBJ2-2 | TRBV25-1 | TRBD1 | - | CASHDRGNTGELFF | TGTGCCAGCCATGACAGGGGGAACACCGGGGAGCTGTTTTTT
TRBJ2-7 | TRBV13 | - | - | CASSLGPIEQYF | TGTGCCAGCAGCTTAGGACCTATTGAGCAGTACTTC
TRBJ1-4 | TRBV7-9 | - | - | CASSSPASGEGGKLLF | TGTGCCAGCAGCTCCCCAGCCTCGGGGGAGGGGGGAAAACTGCTTTTT
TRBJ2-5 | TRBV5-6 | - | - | CASSWGVETQYF | TGTGCCAGCAGCTGGGGGGTGGAGACCCAGTACTTC
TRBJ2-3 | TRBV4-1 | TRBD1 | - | CASSLWTGGTDTQYF | TGCGCCAGCAGCCTTTGGACAGGTGGCACAGATACGCAGTATTTT
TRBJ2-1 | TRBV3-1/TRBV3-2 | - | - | CASSQDAISGQFF | TGTGCCAGCAGCCAAGATGCGATCTCGGGGCAGTTCTTC
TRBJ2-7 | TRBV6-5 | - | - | CASSYSWQGLYEQYF | TGTGCCAGCAGTTACTCATGGCAGGGGCTCTACGAGCAGTACTTC
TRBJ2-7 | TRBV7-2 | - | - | CASSYDLGGGGEQYF | TGTGCCAGCAGCTATGACCTGGGGGGCGGGGGCGAGCAGTACTTC
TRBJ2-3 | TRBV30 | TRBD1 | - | CAWSSGQGADTQYF | TGTGCCTGGAGTTCGGGACAGGGCGCAGATACGCAGTATTTT
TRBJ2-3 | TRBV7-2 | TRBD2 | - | CASSLTREGRLDTQYF | TGTGCCAGCAGCTTAACCCGGGAGGGCCGTTTAGATACGCAGTATTTT
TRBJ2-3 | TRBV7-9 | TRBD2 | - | CASSPFGTSGRKVGDTQYF | TGTGCCAGCAGCCCGTTTGGGACTAGCGGGAGAAAGGTCGGGGATACGCAGTATTTT
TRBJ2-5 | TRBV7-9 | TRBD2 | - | CASSLAGTRGETQYF | TGTGCCAGCAGCTTAGCAGGGACTAGGGGGGAGACCCAGTACTTC
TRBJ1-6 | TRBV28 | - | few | CASYGGGGSPLHF | TGTGCCAGCTATGGCGGGGGCGGTTCACCCCTCCACTTT
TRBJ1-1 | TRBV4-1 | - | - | CASSQGAGLVTEAFF | TGCGCCAGCAGCCAAGGCGCTGGGCTTGTCACTGAAGCTTTCTTT
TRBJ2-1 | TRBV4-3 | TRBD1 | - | CASSHTLSRDRGNEQFF | TGCGCCAGCAGCCACACCTTATCCCGGGACAGGGGAAATGAGCAGTTCTTC
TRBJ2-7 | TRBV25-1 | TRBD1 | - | CASSESTGKSYEQYF | TGTGCCAGCAGTGAGTCGACAGGGAAGTCGTACGAGCAGTACTTC
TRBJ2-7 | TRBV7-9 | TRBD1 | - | CASSQSRTSGQGFSYEQYF | TGTGCCAGCAGCCAATCTCGAACCTCAGGACAGGGTTTCTCCTACGAGCAGTACTTC